Each of the 18 T cell receptor beta chains below was sequenced from the same sample in a study of CD8 T cells in ankylosing spondylitis. Via MiXCR, TCRdb re-called the 5' RACE reads, giving one row per CDR3 protein. The data show about 66,000 distinct CDR3 sequences, around 6.5% seen once. Sequenced material: synovial fluid, either unsorted or a sorted T cell fraction (not recorded which). All receptors come from a male donor with ankylosing spondylitis.

There are many counts of this clonotype. The rearrangement links TRBV18 to TRBJ2-7, with D tentatively TRBD1 (6 bases). CDR3 length: 13 residues. The germline V and J ends were trimmed by 3 bases and 5 bases, with 11 bases remaining between them. CDR1 and CDR2 (germline): KGHSH, LQKENI. In DNA form, the CDR3 reads TGTGCCAGCTCACCTCCAGGGGACCACGAGCAGTACTTC. Translated, it gives CASSPPGDHEQYF.

This clonotype was detected many times. As DNA, the CDR3 is TGTGCCAGCAGCCAAACTAGCGACCACGAGCAGTACTTC. Encoded protein: CASSQTSDHEQYF. The chain links TRBV7-9 to TRBJ2-7; 7 bases are a match to TRBD2. V lost 5 bases to trimming and J lost 5 bases; unmatched junction nucleotides: 6. Germline CDR1 reads SEHNR; CDR2 reads FQNEAQ (reference sequence). The CDR3 totals 13 residues.

This clonotype was seen repeatedly, ten times or more. The chain has TRBV6-5 and TRBJ2-3; no reliable D call. Deletions cut 5 bases from V and 1 base from J, with 13 bases between. There are 15 residues in the CDR3. Germline V gene lookup returns CDR1 MNHEY and CDR2 SVGAGI. This chain's CDR3 is CASSHFVGRTDTQYF. CDR3 in DNA: TGTGCCAGCAGTCACTTTGTGGGCCGCACAGATACGCAGTATTTT.

Ten or more counts support this clonotype. This sequence joins TRBV2 and TRBJ2-1; 12 nucleotides line up with TRBD2. Germline CDR1 reads SNHLY; CDR2 reads FYNNEI. The CDR3 has 18 residues. V dropped 4 bases and J dropped 5; count of bases not matched to a gene: 12. This CDR3 is CASSGSSGRASSHNEQFF. As DNA, the CDR3 is TGTGCCAGCAGTGGATCTAGCGGGAGGGCCTCGTCTCACAATGAGCAGTTCTTC. Variable domain in full (rest from reference TRBV2 and TRBJ2-1): EPEVTQTPSHQVTQMGQEVILRCVPISNHLYFYWYRQILGQKVEFLVSFYNNEISEKSEIFDDQFSVERPDGSNFTLKIRSTKLEDSAMYFCASSGSSGRASSHNEQFFGPGTRLTVL.

The chain joins TRBV27 to TRBJ2-1; 8 bases match TRBD1. The CDR3 length is 15 residues. V lost 2 bases and J lost 5; bases outside the gene matches: 5. Germline V gene sequence: CDR1 MNHEY, CDR2 SMNVEV (reference sequence). The CDR3 loop is CASSLNSGGHNEQFF. In DNA form, the CDR3 reads TGTGCCAGCAGTTTAAACTCAGGGGGCCACAATGAGCAGTTCTTC.

This chain uses TRBV18 with TRBJ1-2; 8 positions match TRBD1. Germline loops: CDR1 KGHSH, CDR2 LQKENI. After removal of 3 bases from V and 11 bases from J, the junction contained 5 bases not matched to a gene. The length of the CDR3 is 12 residues. Here the CDR3 DNA reads TGTGCCAGCTCACCCGGACAGGGACCTTACACCTTC. Translation gives CASSPGQGPYTF. The complete variable domain, with remaining parts taken from reference TRBV18 and TRBJ1-2, reads NAGVMQNPRHLVRRRGQEARLRCSPMKGHSHVYWYRQLPEEGLKFMVYLQKENIIDESGMPKERFSAEFPKEGPSILRIQQVVRGDSAAYFCASSPGQGPYTFGSGTRLTVV.

J is TRBJ1-1 and V is TRBV7-3; the D is unclear. The CDR3 runs 14 residues. The germline CDR1 and CDR2 sequences are SGHTA and FQGTGA. Trimming removed 1 base from V and 4 bases from J, with 10 bases in between. The CDR3 DNA is TGTGCCAGCAGCTTAATGGGATCTGCCACTGAAGCTTTCTTT. Translating gives CASSLMGSATEAFF.

CDR3 sequence (DNA): TGTGCCAGCAGCTTGGTCGGAGGGCACTACAATGAGCAGTTCTTC. This gives the protein CASSLVGGHYNEQFF. The chain is built from TRBV7-9 and TRBJ2-1, with D possibly TRBD2 on 6 matching bases. The CDR3 sequence is 15 residues long. The germline V gene has CDR1 SEHNR and CDR2 FQNEAQ (reference sequence). The V end lost 3 bases, the J end lost 3 bases, and 12 bases lay between the germline ends.

The chain couples TRBV7-3 to TRBJ2-5; maybe TRBD1 (6 bases). The CDR3 is made up of 16 amino acids. The V gene's germline CDR1 is SGHTA and CDR2 FQGTGA. Trimming took off 2 bases at V and 5 bases at J, with 18 bases between the two ends. The CDR3 DNA follows: TGTGCCAGCAGCTTAGGCCTACAGGGCGTGGGCGAGACCCAGTACTTC. Protein product: CASSLGLQGVGETQYF.

This clonotype was counted many times. V gene TRBV12-3 or TRBV12-4 combines with J gene TRBJ2-3, with a tentative D call TRBD1 (6 bases). The CDR3 consists of 14 residues. V was trimmed by 3 bases and J by 4 bases, leaving 11 bases between them. The CDR3 reads CASSFRQEADTQYF. The CDR3 bases are TGTGCCAGCAGTTTCAGACAGGAAGCAGATACGCAGTATTTT.

This clonotype was recorded at least ten times. This rearrangement joins TRBV20-1 to TRBJ1-1, with unresolved D. In germline, CDR1 is DFQATT, CDR2 SNEGSKA (reference sequence). This CDR3 has 15 residues. V was clipped by 5 bases and J by 4 bases, with 20 bases between them. Here the CDR3 reads CSAPRGVSDFTEAFF. The CDR3 DNA follows: TGCAGTGCTCCGCGCGGGGTTAGTGATTTCACTGAAGCTTTCTTT.

In its sample, this clonotype was seen many times. The chain employs TRBV7-9 and TRBJ2-7, with D possibly called TRBD1 or TRBD2 (5 bases each). V shed 5 bases and J shed 2 bases, with 13 bases lying between them. CDR1 and CDR2 (germline): SEHNR, FQNEAQ (reference sequence). The CDR3 runs to 14 residues. The CDR3, as DNA: TGTGCCAGCAGCCACGGGACGACAACCTACGAGCAGTACTTC. It codes for CASSHGTTTYEQYF. Using reference TRBV7-9 and TRBJ2-7 for the parts outside the CDR3, the full variable domain is DTGVSQNPRHKITKRGQNVTFRCDPISEHNRLYWYRQTLGQGPEFLTYFQNEAQLEKSRLLSDRFSAERPKGSFSTLEIQRTEQGDSAMYLCASSHGTTTYEQYFGPGTRLTVT.

This clonotype occurred many times. The CDR3 nucleotides read TGTGCCAGCAGTACTCGACGGACTAGCGGGAGGTCTAGGCAGTTCTTC. Its translation is CASSTRRTSGRSRQFF. The genes are TRBV12-3 or TRBV12-4 and TRBJ2-1; 14 positions match TRBD2. Losses at the gene ends were 5 bases for V and 12 bases for J; bases not matched to a gene: 12. This CDR3 region has 16 residues.

The rearrangement links TRBV12-3 or TRBV12-4 to TRBJ2-7, with D tentatively TRBD2 (6 bases). With 3 bases removed from V and 6 bases from J, the gap between germline ends came to 15 bases. The CDR3 is made up of 14 amino acids. CDR3 residues: CASSFSLANAEQYF. The CDR3, as DNA: TGTGCCAGCAGTTTCTCTCTAGCGAACGCCGAGCAGTACTTC.

Many counts were recorded for this clonotype. The chain combines TRBV11-1 with TRBJ2-2, with D possibly being TRBD2 (5 bases). CDR1 is SGHAT and CDR2 is FQDESV in the germline V gene (reference sequence). The CDR3 covers 18 residues. The V gene lost 3 bases and the J gene lost 1 base, with 18 bases spanning the gap. The CDR3 loop reads CASSLLPGLRMNTGELFF. CDR3 DNA sequence: TGTGCCAGCAGCTTGCTTCCCGGACTTCGCATGAACACCGGGGAGCTGTTTTTT.

In its sample, this clonotype was seen a few times. V and J are TRBV7-3 and TRBJ2-1, with 10 bases lining up with TRBD1. The germline CDR1 and CDR2 sequences are SGHTA and FQGTGA. The V gene end was trimmed by 5 bases and the J gene end by 0 bases; junction bases not matched to a gene: 1. CDR3 length: 15 amino acids. The CDR3 DNA sequence: TGTGCCAGCAGCCGGACAGGGGGCTCCTACAATGAGCAGTTCTTC. Its translation: CASSRTGGSYNEQFF.

This clonotype has only a few counts. The J gene is TRBJ1-1, the V gene TRBV14; D is ambiguous. Trimming took 4 bases from V and 0 from J, leaving 15 bases between them. This CDR3 region has 16 residues. Germline CDR1 is SGHDN and CDR2 is FVKESK. CDR3 coding DNA: TGTGCCAGCAGCCTGTATGCCGGGGAGGTGAACACTGAAGCTTTCTTT. Its protein product is CASSLYAGEVNTEAFF.

This clonotype appeared many times. The genes are TRBV5-1 and TRBJ2-7; 9 nucleotides match TRBD1. Per the germline V gene, CDR1 is SGHRS and CDR2 is YFSETQ. The CDR3 covers 13 residues. V shed 4 bases, J shed 5 bases, and the junction held 4 bases outside the gene matches. Written as DNA, the CDR3 is TGCGCCAGCAGCAGGGACAGGGAGAACGAGCAGTACTTC. Translating gives CASSRDRENEQYF.